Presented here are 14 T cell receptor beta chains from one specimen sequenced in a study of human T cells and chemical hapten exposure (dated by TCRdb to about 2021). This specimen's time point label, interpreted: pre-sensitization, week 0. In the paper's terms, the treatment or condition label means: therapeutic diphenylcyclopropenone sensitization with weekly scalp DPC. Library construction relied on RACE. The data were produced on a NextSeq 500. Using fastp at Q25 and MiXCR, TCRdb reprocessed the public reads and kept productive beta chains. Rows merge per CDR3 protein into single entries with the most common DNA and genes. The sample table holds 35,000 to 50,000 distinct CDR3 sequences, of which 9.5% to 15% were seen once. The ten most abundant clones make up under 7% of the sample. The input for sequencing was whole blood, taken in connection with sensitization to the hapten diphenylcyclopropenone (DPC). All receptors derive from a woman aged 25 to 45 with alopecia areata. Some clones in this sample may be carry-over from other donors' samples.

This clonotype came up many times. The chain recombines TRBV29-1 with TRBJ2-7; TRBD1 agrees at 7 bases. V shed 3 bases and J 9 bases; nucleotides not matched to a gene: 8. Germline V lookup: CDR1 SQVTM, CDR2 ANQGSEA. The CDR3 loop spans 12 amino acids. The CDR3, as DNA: TGCAGCGTTGAGGACAGGTCTGACGGGCAGTACTTC. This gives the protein CSVEDRSDGQYF.

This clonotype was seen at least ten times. The CDR3 reads CASSPSDEQFF. The CDR3 DNA is TGTGCCAGCTCACCTAGTGATGAGCAGTTCTTC. The rearrangement joins TRBV18 to TRBJ2-1, with D unresolved. There are 11 residues in the CDR3. Germline CDR1 is KGHSH and CDR2 is LQKENI. V dropped 3 bases and J dropped 8 bases, with 5 bases sitting between them.

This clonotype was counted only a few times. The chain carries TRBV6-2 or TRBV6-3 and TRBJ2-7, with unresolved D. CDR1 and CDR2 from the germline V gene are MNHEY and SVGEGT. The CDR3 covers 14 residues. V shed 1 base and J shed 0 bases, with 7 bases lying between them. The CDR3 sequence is CASSYYGPSYEQYF. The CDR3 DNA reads TGTGCCAGCAGTTACTATGGGCCCTCCTACGAGCAGTACTTC.

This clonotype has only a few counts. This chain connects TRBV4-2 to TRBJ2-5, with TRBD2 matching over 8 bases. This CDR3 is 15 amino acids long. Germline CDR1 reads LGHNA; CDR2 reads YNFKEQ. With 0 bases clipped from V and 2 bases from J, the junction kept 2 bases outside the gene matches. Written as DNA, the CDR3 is TGTGCCAGCAGCCAAGATGGCGGGGGGCAAGAGACCCAGTACTTC. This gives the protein CASSQDGGGQETQYF.

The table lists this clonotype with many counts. This chain's CDR3 is CSVEESDEQYF. The CDR3, as DNA: TGCAGCGTTGAAGAATCCGACGAGCAGTACTTC. The chain couples TRBV29-1 to TRBJ2-7; D is uncertain. The germline gives CDR1 SQVTM, CDR2 ANQGSEA. The CDR3 extends over 11 amino acids. Trimming shortened V by 0 bases and J by 5 bases, and 5 bases separated the two germline ends.

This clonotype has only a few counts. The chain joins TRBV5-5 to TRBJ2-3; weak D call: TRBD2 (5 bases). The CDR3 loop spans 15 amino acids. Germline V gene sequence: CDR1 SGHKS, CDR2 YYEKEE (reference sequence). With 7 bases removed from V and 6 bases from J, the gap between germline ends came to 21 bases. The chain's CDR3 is CASSSERLVGDTQYF. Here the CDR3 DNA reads TGTGCCAGCTCCAGCGAGCGGCTAGTAGGTGATACGCAGTATTTT.

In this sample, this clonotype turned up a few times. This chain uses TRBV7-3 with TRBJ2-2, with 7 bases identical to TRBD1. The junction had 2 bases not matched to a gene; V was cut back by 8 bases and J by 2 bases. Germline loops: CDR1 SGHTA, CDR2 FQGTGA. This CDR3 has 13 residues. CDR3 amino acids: CASGTENTGELFF. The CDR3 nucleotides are TGTGCCAGCGGGACAGAAAACACCGGGGAGCTGTTTTTT.

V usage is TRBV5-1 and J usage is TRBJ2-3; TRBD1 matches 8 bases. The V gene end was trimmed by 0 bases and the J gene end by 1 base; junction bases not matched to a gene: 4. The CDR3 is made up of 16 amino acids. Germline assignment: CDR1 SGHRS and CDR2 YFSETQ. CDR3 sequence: CASSLAPGQGTDTQYF. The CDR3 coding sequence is TGCGCCAGCAGCTTGGCTCCGGGACAGGGCACAGATACGCAGTATTTT.

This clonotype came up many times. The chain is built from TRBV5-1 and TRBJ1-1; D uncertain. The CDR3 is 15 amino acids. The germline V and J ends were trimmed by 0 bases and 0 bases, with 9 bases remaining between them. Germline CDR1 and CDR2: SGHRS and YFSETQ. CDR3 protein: CASSLVADMNTEAFF. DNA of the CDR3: TGCGCCAGCAGCTTGGTAGCAGATATGAACACTGAAGCTTTCTTT.

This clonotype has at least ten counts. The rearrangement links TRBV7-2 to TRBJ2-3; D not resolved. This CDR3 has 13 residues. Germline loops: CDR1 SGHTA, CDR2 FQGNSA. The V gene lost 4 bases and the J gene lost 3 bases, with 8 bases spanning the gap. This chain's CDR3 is CASSWGGTDTQYF. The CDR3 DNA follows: TGTGCCAGCAGCTGGGGTGGGACAGATACGCAGTATTTT.

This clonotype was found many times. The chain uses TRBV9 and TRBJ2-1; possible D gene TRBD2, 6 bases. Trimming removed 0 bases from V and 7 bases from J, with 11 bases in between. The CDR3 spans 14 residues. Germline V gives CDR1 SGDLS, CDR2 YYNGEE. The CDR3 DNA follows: TGTGCCAGCAGCGTAGCGGGAGTGAGGAATGAGCAGTTCTTC. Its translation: CASSVAGVRNEQFF.

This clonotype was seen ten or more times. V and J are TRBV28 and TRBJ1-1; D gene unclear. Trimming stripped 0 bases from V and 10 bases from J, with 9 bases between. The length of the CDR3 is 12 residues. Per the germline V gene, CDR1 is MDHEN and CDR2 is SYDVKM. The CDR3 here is CASSLWAGGAFF. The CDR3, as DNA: TGTGCCAGCAGTTTATGGGCCGGCGGAGCTTTCTTT.

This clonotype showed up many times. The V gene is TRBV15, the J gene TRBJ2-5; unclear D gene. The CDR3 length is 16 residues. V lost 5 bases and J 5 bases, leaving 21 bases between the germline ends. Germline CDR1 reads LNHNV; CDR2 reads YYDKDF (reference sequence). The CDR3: CATSSLDKGMTETQYF. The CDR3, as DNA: TGTGCCACCAGCTCCCTCGACAAGGGAATGACGGAGACCCAGTACTTC.

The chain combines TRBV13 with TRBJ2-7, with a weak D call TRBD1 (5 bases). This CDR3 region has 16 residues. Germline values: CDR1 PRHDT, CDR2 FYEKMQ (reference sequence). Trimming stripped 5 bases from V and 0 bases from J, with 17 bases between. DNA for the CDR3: TGTGCCAGCAGCCCCCTTTGGACAAAATACTCCTACGAGCAGTACTTC. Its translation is CASSPLWTKYSYEQYF.